A single sample gave rise to the 31 T cell receptor beta chains below, sequenced in a study of blood T cell repertoires in COVID-19. Clones were sequenced by immunoSEQ multiplex PCR, and TCRdb holds only the in-frame ones, with some missing. The sample holds 200,000 to 250,000 clones; roughly nine tenths are singletons and the top ten take less than 8%. Source material: peripheral blood. Source of these receptors: a man aged 55 to 70 with acute or convalescent COVID-19.

The gene calls are TRBV6-5 and TRBJ2-2; 9 nucleotides match TRBD2. V dropped 6 bases and J dropped 4; count of bases not matched to a gene: 6. Germline V CDR1 and CDR2: MNHEY, SVGAGI. The CDR3 is 15 residues long. The chain's CDR3 is CASRSGRRGTGELFF. The CDR3 DNA reads as TGTGCCAGCAGGAGCGGGAGGCGCGGCACCGGGGAGCTGTTTTTT.

The rearrangement uses TRBV19 and TRBJ1-2, with 9 bases lining up with TRBD1. CDR1 and CDR2 (germline): LNHDA, SQIVND (reference sequence). The CDR3 is 16 amino acids. Germline trimming cut 3 bases from V and 3 bases from J; bases unmatched to any gene: 8. CDR3 loop: CASSIRQGVKDYGYTF. The CDR3 DNA is TGTGCCAGTAGTATCCGACAGGGGGTTAAGGACTATGGCTACACCTTC.

This chain uses TRBV19 with TRBJ1-4; weak D call: TRBD1 (6 bases). Germline V CDR1 and CDR2: LNHDA, SQIVND (reference sequence). This CDR3 region has 15 residues. The V and J ends lost 2 bases and 6 bases respectively, with 13 bases between them. CDR3 residues: CASSIPRRGDEKLFF. The CDR3 DNA reads as TGTGCCAGTAGTATACCTCGCAGGGGAGATGAAAAACTGTTTTTT. Full variable domain (outside the CDR3, taken from reference TRBV19 and TRBJ1-4): DGGITQSPKYLFRKEGQNVTLSCEQNLNHDAMYWYRQDPGQGLRLIYYSQIVNDFQKGDIAEGYSVSREKKESFPLTVTSAQKNPTAFYLCASSIPRRGDEKLFFGSGTQLSVL.

About this clone: The germline gene is not matched at one end of the junction; a read error may be the cause. Here the CDR3 reads CAWSPSTQERNF. The CDR3, as DNA: TGTGCCTGGAGTCCGAGTACGCAGGAGCGGAACTTC. The gene calls are TRBV30 and TRBJ2-7, with D possibly TRBD2 on 5 matching bases. Germline V lookup: CDR1 GTSNPN, CDR2 SVGIG (reference sequence). This CDR3 is built from 12 residues.

The V gene is TRBV12-5, the J gene TRBJ2-3, with 8 bases identical to TRBD1. Unmatched junction bases numbered 7, after V lost 7 bases and J lost 1 base. Germline V gene data show CDR1 as LGHNT and CDR2 as FRNRAP. The CDR3 covers 15 residues. The CDR3 sequence: CASAQGARRTDTQYF. CDR3 coding DNA: TGTGCTAGTGCCCAGGGGGCCCGACGCACAGATACGCAGTATTTT.

The V and J genes are TRBV4-2 and TRBJ2-7; TRBD2 aligns across 8 bases. This CDR3 region has 16 residues. From germline, CDR1 is LGHNA and CDR2 YNFKEQ. V lost 3 bases, J lost 2 bases, and 9 bases stayed unmatched. In nucleotides, the CDR3 is TGTGCCAGCAGCCATCGATCGACTAGCGAAACCTACGAGCAGTACTTC. Translation gives CASSHRSTSETYEQYF.

The chain recombines TRBV30 with TRBJ1-5; 10 bases line up with TRBD1. Germline V lookup: CDR1 GTSNPN, CDR2 SVGIG (reference sequence). This CDR3 has 15 residues. V lost 2 bases and J lost 2; bases outside the gene matches: 3. CDR3 sequence: CAWSFGTGGNQPQHF. The CDR3 DNA is TGTGCCTGGAGTTTTGGGACAGGGGGCAATCAGCCCCAGCATTTT. The full variable domain, with the rest looked up from reference TRBV30 and TRBJ1-5, is SQTIHQWPATLVQPVGSPLSLECTVEGTSNPNLYWYRQAAGRGLQLLFYSVGIGQISSEVPQNLSASRPQDRQFILSSKKLLLSDSGFYLCAWSFGTGGNQPQHFGDGTRLSIL.

The chain combines TRBV25-1 with TRBJ1-1; D possibly corresponds to TRBD1 (6 bases). Germline V gives CDR1 MGHDK, CDR2 SYGVNS. V dropped 8 bases and J dropped 4 bases, with 17 bases sitting between them. This CDR3 has 14 amino acids. For the CDR3, the DNA is TGTGCCAGCGCCCGTACAGGGTTTCCCACTGAAGCTTTCTTT. It yields the protein CASARTGFPTEAFF.

The chain has TRBV4-1 and TRBJ1-2; a weak D match, TRBD1 (5 bases). Per the germline V gene, CDR1 is MGHRA and CDR2 is YSYEKL. The CDR3 loop spans 16 amino acids. V lost 2 bases, J lost 8 bases, and 21 bases lay in between. The CDR3 loop reads CASSQPSGTLGWGYTF. CDR3 DNA sequence: TGCGCCAGCAGCCAACCCTCCGGGACTCTCGGTTGGGGCTACACCTTC.

This chain connects TRBV7-3 to TRBJ1-1; maybe TRBD1 (5 bases). Germline assignment: CDR1 SGHTA and CDR2 FQGTGA. CDR3 size: 13 residues. Trimming took 4 bases from V and 5 from J, leaving 11 bases between them. CDR3 residues: CASSWGGETEAFF. In nucleotides, the CDR3 is TGTGCCAGCAGCTGGGGAGGGGAAACTGAAGCTTTCTTT.

The sample holds a few counts of this clone. As DNA, the CDR3 is TGCGCCAGCAGCTTGTTCTCGGGGGGGAACACTGAAGCTTTCTTT. Translating it yields CASSLFSGGNTEAFF. The chain employs TRBV5-1 and TRBJ1-1, with a tentative D call TRBD1 (5 bases). The germline V gene encodes CDR1 SGHRS and CDR2 YFSETQ. Trimming stripped 1 base from V and 1 base from J, with 11 bases between. This CDR3 has 15 residues.

This clone came up a few times. The rearrangement joins TRBV5-6 to TRBJ2-2; 9 nucleotides align to TRBD1. The CDR3 has 16 amino acids. Germline V gene data show CDR1 as SGHDT and CDR2 as YYEEEE. J gave up 1 base and V 4 bases, and 5 bases lay outside the gene matches. The CDR3 bases are TGTGCCAGCAGCCGGGACAGGGCCTGGAACACCGGGGAGCTGTTTTTT. Amino acids: CASSRDRAWNTGELFF.

V usage is TRBV30 and J usage is TRBJ1-5; D is perhaps TRBD1 (6 bases). Germline V gene data show CDR1 as GTSNPN and CDR2 as SVGIG (reference sequence). This CDR3 is 14 amino acids long. The ends were cut back, 1 base at V and 5 bases at J, with 12 bases in the middle. CDR3 in DNA: TGTGCCTGGAGTGGGGGGGGCTCACATCAGCCCCAGCATTTT. Its protein is CAWSGGGSHQPQHF.

This chain joins TRBV5-1 and TRBJ2-5, with 15 positions matching TRBD2. The junction had 3 bases not matched to a gene; V was cut back by 3 bases and J by 3 bases. Germline V gene data show CDR1 as SGHRS and CDR2 as YFSETQ. This CDR3 has 16 residues. DNA for the CDR3: TGCGCCAGCAGCTCCGGACTAGCGGGAGGGGAAGAGACCCAGTACTTC. This codes for CASSSGLAGGEETQYF.

This chain uses TRBV19 with TRBJ2-1; unclear D gene. The V gene's germline CDR1 is LNHDA and CDR2 SQIVND (reference sequence). V shed 10 bases and J shed 6 bases, with 22 bases lying between them. The CDR3 has 15 residues. CDR3 sequence: CATSFLVTGGNEQFF. In DNA, the CDR3 is TGTGCCACTTCATTCCTAGTGACCGGCGGCAATGAGCAGTTCTTC. The full variable domain, rest sourced from reference TRBV19 and TRBJ2-1, is DGGITQSPKYLFRKEGQNVTLSCEQNLNHDAMYWYRQDPGQGLRLIYYSQIVNDFQKGDIAEGYSVSREKKESFPLTVTSAQKNPTAFYLCATSFLVTGGNEQFFGPGTRLTVL.

This rearrangement joins TRBV28 to TRBJ2-2, with 7 bases that match TRBD2. V lost 6 bases, J lost 1 base, and 2 bases stayed unmatched. The germline gives CDR1 MDHEN, CDR2 SYDVKM. The CDR3 is 14 residues long. The CDR3 loop is CASRAGVNTGELFF. DNA for the CDR3: TGTGCCAGCAGGGCGGGGGTGAACACCGGGGAGCTGTTTTTT.

There are a few counts of this clone. The chain combines TRBV11-2 with TRBJ2-7; D remains unclear. The CDR3 runs to 14 residues. Trimming left V 3 bases short and J 0 bases short, with 9 bases between. Per germline, CDR1 SGHAT and CDR2 FQNNGV. The CDR3 coding sequence is TGTGCCAGCAGCTTCAGCCGGAGCTCCTACGAGCAGTACTTC. This codes for CASSFSRSSYEQYF.

This clone showed up just a few times. The chain employs TRBV6-2 or TRBV6-3 and TRBJ1-2; D not certain. This CDR3 is 12 amino acids long. Germline CDR1 reads MNHEY; CDR2 reads SVGEGT. Trimming took off 5 bases at V and 8 bases at J, with 12 bases between the two ends. This chain's CDR3 is CASSTPNRGYTF. CDR3 coding DNA: TGTGCCAGCAGTACCCCGAATCGGGGCTACACCTTC.

The gene calls are TRBV4-1 and TRBJ1-1; TRBD1 agrees at 10 bases. V shed 6 bases, J shed 3 bases, and the junction held 4 bases outside the gene matches. Germline CDR1 and CDR2: MGHRA and YSYEKL. The CDR3 extends over 14 amino acids. Here the CDR3 reads CASRRQGADTEAFF. The CDR3 DNA reads as TGCGCCAGCAGGCGACAGGGGGCGGACACTGAAGCTTTCTTT.

The chain is built from TRBV4-2 and TRBJ2-5; perhaps TRBD2 as D (5 bases). This CDR3 comprises 14 residues. The V end lost 0 bases, the J end lost 4 bases, and 9 bases lay between the germline ends. CDR1 and CDR2 from the germline V gene are LGHNA and YNFKEQ. The CDR3 protein is CASSQDYRGETQYF. CDR3 DNA: TGTGCCAGCAGCCAAGATTATCGGGGAGAGACCCAGTACTTC.

This chain links TRBV18 with TRBJ1-3; 11 nucleotides line up with TRBD1. This CDR3 comprises 16 residues. Per germline, CDR1 KGHSH and CDR2 LQKENI. J gave up 0 bases and V 2 bases, and 0 bases lay outside the gene matches. In nucleotides, the CDR3 is TGTGCCAGCTCACCAGGGACAGGGGGCTCTGGAAACACCATATATTTT. This sequence encodes CASSPGTGGSGNTIYF.

Only one count was recorded for this clone. The CDR3 coding sequence is TGTGCCAGCAGTCCACCGGGACAGGCTAATGAAAAACTGTTTTTT. Translation: CASSPPGQANEKLFF. The chain couples TRBV28 to TRBJ1-4; 8 positions agree with TRBD1. The CDR3 consists of 15 residues. The ends lost 5 bases at V and 3 bases at J; junction bases unmatched: 5. The germline V gene has CDR1 MDHEN and CDR2 SYDVKM.

The V gene is TRBV7-2, the J gene TRBJ1-2; 9 bases fit TRBD1. The CDR3 is 13 residues long. With 4 bases clipped from V and 7 bases from J, the junction kept 4 bases outside the gene matches. Germline V gene sequence: CDR1 SGHTA, CDR2 FQGNSA. This CDR3 is CASSWDRVSGYTF. CDR3 coding DNA: TGTGCCAGCAGCTGGGACAGGGTTAGTGGCTACACCTTC.

The chain uses TRBV12-3 or TRBV12-4 and TRBJ1-2; D unresolved. Trimming removed 5 bases from V and 3 bases from J, with 7 bases in between. The CDR3 is made up of 12 amino acids. CDR3 nucleotide sequence: TGTGCCAGCAGTGACGGGTACTATGGCTACACCTTC. Translation: CASSDGYYGYTF.

In its sample, this clone was seen once. The chain uses TRBV5-4 and TRBJ2-7, with D uncertain. The germline V gene has CDR1 SGHNT and CDR2 YYREEE (reference sequence). This CDR3 contains 11 residues. The ends were cut back, 8 bases at V and 5 bases at J, with 11 bases in the middle. The CDR3 here is CASSLINEQYF. CDR3 DNA sequence: TGTGCCAGTAGTCTAATCAACGAGCAGTACTTC.

J is TRBJ1-3 and V is TRBV5-1, with D possibly TRBD1 on 6 matching bases. This CDR3 is 16 amino acids long. Between the trimmed V and J ends, which lost 0 bases and 3 bases, there was a span of 13 bases. Germline assignment: CDR1 SGHRS and CDR2 YFSETQ. CDR3 residues: CASSLESGVVGNTIYF. Here the CDR3 DNA reads TGCGCCAGCAGCTTGGAGTCAGGGGTGGTTGGAAACACCATATATTTT. Using reference TRBV5-1 and TRBJ1-3 for the parts outside the CDR3, the full variable domain is KAGVTQTPRYLIKTRGQQVTLSCSPISGHRSVSWYQQTPGQGLQFLFEYFSETQRNKGNFPGRFSGRQFSNSRSEMNVSTLELGDSALYLCASSLESGVVGNTIYFGEGSWLTVV.

This chain uses TRBV5-1 with TRBJ2-7; 11 bases map to TRBD2. This CDR3 is 15 amino acids long. Germline V CDR1 and CDR2: SGHRS, YFSETQ. Trimming at V came to 4 bases and at J to 5 bases, leaving 8 bases not matched to a gene. The CDR3 region is CASSGGTSGDHEQYF. The DNA for the CDR3 is TGCGCCAGCAGCGGGGGGACTAGCGGAGACCACGAGCAGTACTTC.

The chain carries TRBV14 and TRBJ1-5; D uncertain. The CDR3 runs to 13 residues. CDR1 and CDR2 from the germline V gene are SGHDN and FVKESK. Trimming cost V 0 bases and J 4 bases, with 4 bases left between them. The CDR3 spells CASSQDSNQPQHF. CDR3 DNA sequence: TGTGCCAGCAGCCAAGATTCGAATCAGCCCCAGCATTTT.

This clone turned up a few times. The chain joins TRBV4-1 to TRBJ2-7; 8 bases map to TRBD2. The CDR3 runs 15 residues. Germline CDR1 MGHRA, CDR2 YSYEKL. Trimming took 1 base from V and 2 from J; bases not matched to a gene: 4. The DNA of the CDR3 is TGCGCCAGCAGCCAAGCGGGGGGGCGCACCTACGAGCAGTACTTC. This encodes CASSQAGGRTYEQYF.

This clone turned up a few times. V is TRBV20-1 and J is TRBJ2-7, with 8 bases identical to TRBD2. V lost 3 bases, J lost 7 bases, and 8 bases stayed unmatched. In germline, CDR1 is DFQATT, CDR2 SNEGSKA (reference sequence). This CDR3 region has 13 residues. The DNA for the CDR3 is TGCAGTGCTAGTATCGGGAGGGGAGGAGAGCAGTACTTC. Encoded protein: CSASIGRGGEQYF.

The chain links TRBV7-3 to TRBJ2-3, with D uncertain. Germline V gene data show CDR1 as SGHTA and CDR2 as FQGTGA. The CDR3 has 16 residues. V gave up 2 bases and J gave up 2 bases, with 14 bases separating them. CDR3 in amino acids: CASSLGSAAATDTQYF. As DNA, the CDR3 is TGTGCCAGCAGCTTAGGTTCGGCCGCGGCCACAGATACGCAGTATTTT.